This is a list of T cell receptor beta chains from one sample in a study of Ad26.COV2.S vaccination and SARS-CoV-2 variants. The protocol was immunoSEQ multiplex PCR, while the TCRdb copy is restricted to in-frame clones and leaves out a portion. The data hold around 270,000 clones, with roughly 87% observed a single time. The source material was peripheral blood, sampled in a trial of Ad26.COV2.S vaccine versus placebo. Receptors originate from a person aged 18 to 65 who received the Ad26.COV2.S COVID-19 vaccine or a placebo. Both conserved end residues are part of each CDR3. D genes are given only for firm matches. Size is stated for part of the rows, as once, few or many counts, or as a class when the clone is expanded.

d_call clone_size j_call v_call cdr3_aa cdr3_nt
TRBD2 - TRBJ2-1 TRBV6-4 CASRLAGGDYNEQFF TGTGCCAGCAGATTAGCGGGGGGGGACTACAATGAGCAGTTCTTC
- few TRBJ1-6 TRBV5-6 CASSLLGTRGSPLHF TGTGCCAGCAGCTTGCTGGGGACTCGGGGTTCACCCCTCCACTTT
TRBD2 - TRBJ2-1 TRBV19 CASSITSGEYNEQFF TGTGCCAGTAGTATAACTAGCGGGGAGTACAATGAGCAGTTCTTC
- - TRBJ2-1 TRBV9 CASRTEDYNEQFF TGTGCCAGTAGGACAGAGGACTACAATGAGCAGTTCTTC
TRBD1 - TRBJ2-2 TRBV19 CASIRTGGNTGELFF TGTGCCAGTATACGGACAGGAGGGAACACCGGGGAGCTGTTTTTT
TRBD1 - TRBJ2-2 TRBV2 CASETGSVRAGELFF TGTGCCAGCGAGACAGGGTCGGTTAGGGCCGGGGAGCTGTTTTTT
TRBD1 - TRBJ2-5 TRBV9 CASSVATGVQETQYF TGTGCCAGCAGCGTAGCTACAGGGGTTCAAGAGACCCAGTACTTC
- - TRBJ1-4 TRBV6-5 CASSLDGATNEKLFF TGTGCCAGCAGTTTGGACGGTGCAACTAATGAAAAACTGTTTTTT
- - TRBJ1-1 TRBV7-6 CASSQGVNTEAFF TGTGCCAGCAGCCAAGGGGTGAACACTGAAGCTTTCTTT
- - TRBJ1-2 TRBV7-6 CASSGTGYYGYTF TGTGCCAGCAGCGGAACAGGGTACTATGGCTACACCTTC
- - TRBJ2-7 TRBV4-1 CASSQVRGYEQYF TGCGCCAGCAGCCAAGTCCGGGGTTACGAGCAGTACTTC
TRBD1 - TRBJ2-3 TRBV30 CAWSPRDRADTQYF TGTGCCTGGAGTCCCCGGGACAGGGCAGATACGCAGTATTTT
TRBD1 - TRBJ1-4 TRBV7-9 CASSFGQGPLGEKLFF TGTGCCAGCAGCTTCGGACAGGGTCCCCTTGGGGAAAAACTGTTTTTT
- - TRBJ1-3 TRBV3-1/TRBV3-2 CASSQGLSGNTIYF TGTGCCAGCAGCCAGGGGCTCTCTGGAAACACCATATATTTT
- - TRBJ1-1 TRBV2 CASSAELMNTEAFF TGTGCCAGCAGTGCGGAGCTAATGAACACTGAAGCTTTCTTT
TRBD1 once TRBJ1-1 TRBV5-1 CASSSGQATNTEAFF TGCGCCAGCAGCTCAGGACAGGCAACTAACACTGAAGCTTTCTTT
- once TRBJ2-3 TRBV7-3 CASSFLGLGDTQYF TGTGCCAGCAGCTTCCTCGGATTGGGCGATACGCAGTATTTT
TRBD1 - TRBJ1-6 TRBV6-9 CASSYPDRELSSYNSPLHF TGTGCCAGCAGTTACCCGGACAGGGAACTTAGCTCCTATAATTCACCCCTCCACTTT
- - TRBJ2-1 TRBV7-9 CASSERTVSYNEQFF TGTGCCAGCAGCGAACGGACAGTCTCCTACAATGAGCAGTTCTTC
- - TRBJ2-3 TRBV6-5 CASSFGTPPDTQYF TGTGCCAGCAGCTTCGGGACCCCCCCAGATACGCAGTATTTT
TRBD2 - TRBJ2-3 TRBV7-2 CASSFMSSGRTDTQYF TGTGCCAGCAGCTTTATGTCTAGCGGGAGGACAGATACGCAGTATTTT
- - TRBJ2-1 TRBV2 CASRTNRDMSYNEQFF TGTGCCAGCAGGACTAACCGGGATATGTCCTACAATGAGCAGTTCTTC
- once TRBJ1-5 TRBV7-9 CASSPGLWGSNQPQHF TGTGCCAGCAGCCCAGGGTTGTGGGGCAGCAATCAGCCCCAGCATTTT
- - TRBJ1-1 TRBV6-4 CASSRGGDTEAFF TGTGCCAGCAGTCGGGGGGGGGACACTGAAGCTTTCTTT
TRBD2 - TRBJ2-1 TRBV5-1 CASSLGTSVSYNEQFF TGCGCCAGCAGCTTGGGGACTAGCGTTTCCTACAATGAGCAGTTCTTC
TRBD2 - TRBJ2-1 TRBV7-9 CASSLEASGRGEQFF TGTGCCAGCAGCTTAGAGGCTAGCGGGAGAGGGGAGCAGTTCTTC
- - TRBJ2-3 TRBV7-9 CASSLEDYRHTQYF TGTGCCAGCAGCTTAGAGGACTACCGACATACGCAGTATTTT
- - TRBJ1-4 TRBV30 CAWSVSSRRSEKLFF TGTGCCTGGAGTGTATCGTCCCGGCGGAGTGAAAAACTGTTTTTT
TRBD2 - TRBJ2-1 TRBV7-2 CASRLAGGPSYNEQFF TGTGCCAGCCGTTTAGCGGGGGGGCCCTCCTACAATGAGCAGTTCTTC
- once TRBJ1-5 TRBV19 CASSTVEYSNQPQHF TGTGCCAGTAGTACAGTGGAGTATAGCAATCAGCCCCAGCATTTT
- once TRBJ2-3 TRBV30 CAWSVLAGGYGRAADTQYF TGTGCCTGGAGTGTACTAGCAGGGGGCTACGGGAGGGCCGCAGATACGCAGTATTTT
- - TRBJ2-3 TRBV5-4 CASSLRRGGLTDTQYF TGTGCCAGCAGCTTGAGAAGGGGGGGCCTCACAGATACGCAGTATTTT
- - TRBJ2-1 TRBV11-3 CASSRERHYNEQFF TGTGCCAGCAGCCGGGAGCGGCACTACAATGAGCAGTTCTTC
- - TRBJ2-7 TRBV5-1 CASSRGTDLGEQYF TGCGCCAGCAGCCGCGGGACAGACCTGGGCGAGCAGTACTTC
- - TRBJ2-5 TRBV7-9 CASSLAMASGETQYF TGTGCCAGCAGCTTAGCGATGGCGAGTGGGGAGACCCAGTACTTC
- - TRBJ2-1 TRBV13 CASSLQGGDNYNEQFF TGTGCCAGCAGCTTACAAGGCGGGGACAACTACAATGAGCAGTTCTTC
TRBD1 few TRBJ2-3 TRBV5-8 CASRNRGHEDTQYF TGTGCCAGCCGTAATAGGGGGCATGAAGATACGCAGTATTTT
TRBD1 - TRBJ2-7 TRBV7-2 CASSGSGQGVYEQYF TGTGCCAGCAGCGGCTCGGGACAGGGAGTCTACGAGCAGTACTTC
TRBD1 - TRBJ1-2 TRBV19 CASSSSPQGAVGYTF TGTGCCAGTAGTTCCTCCCCACAGGGGGCAGTCGGCTACACCTTC
- - TRBJ1-2 TRBV9 CASSVGGEPYGYTF TGTGCCAGCAGCGTAGGGGGGGAACCCTATGGCTACACCTTC